This T cell receptor beta chain derives from a study of shared clonotypes between healthy human individuals. Study outcomes and limitations: With few donors, the genetic and exposure-history diversity represented was limited. Sampling included only blood; tissue repertoires likely differ.

Note on this clone: Its antigen is not identified.

The CDR3 spans 13 residues. Germline V gene lookup returns CDR1 LNHDA and CDR2 SQIVND (reference sequence). The V end was cut by 6 bases, the J end by 4 bases, with 11 bases between. Method: immunoSEQ multiplex PCR; TCRdb's copy keeps in-frame clones and lacks some. The sample consists of millions of clones, 85% to 95% of them appearing once. Naive CD8 cells lacked CD45RO and underwent positive selection for CCR7, leaving out terminally differentiated effector memory CD45RA+ cells. This chain uses TRBV19 with TRBJ2-3; possibly TRBD1 for D (6 bases). This TCR was recovered from a man aged 18 to 30 in good health. Sequences were obtained from naive CD8+ T cells sorted from blood. The CDR3 spells CASRDRGSDTQYF. The CDR3, as DNA: TGTGCCAGTAGGGACAGAGGTTCAGATACGCAGTATTTT.